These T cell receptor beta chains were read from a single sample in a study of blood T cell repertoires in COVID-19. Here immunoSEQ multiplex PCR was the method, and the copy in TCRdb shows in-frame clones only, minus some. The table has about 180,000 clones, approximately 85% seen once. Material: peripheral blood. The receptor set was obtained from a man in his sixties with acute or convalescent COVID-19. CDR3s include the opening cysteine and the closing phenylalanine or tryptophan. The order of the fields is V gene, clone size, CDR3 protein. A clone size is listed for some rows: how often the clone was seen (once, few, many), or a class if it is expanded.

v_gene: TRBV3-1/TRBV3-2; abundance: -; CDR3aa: CASSQGHSGPPGDDEQFF
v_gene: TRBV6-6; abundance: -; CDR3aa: CASSYDWQENTGELFF
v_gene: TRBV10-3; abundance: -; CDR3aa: CAIRGTGDPYEQYF
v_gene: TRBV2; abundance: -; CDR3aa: CASSARLNPTNEKLFF
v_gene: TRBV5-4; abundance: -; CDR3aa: CASSFWGLHPDTQYF
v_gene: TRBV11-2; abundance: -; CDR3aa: CASSPYLTGNTEAFF
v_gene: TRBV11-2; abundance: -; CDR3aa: CASSLVGGLSSYNEQFF
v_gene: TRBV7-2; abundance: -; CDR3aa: CASSGPDRSPQYF
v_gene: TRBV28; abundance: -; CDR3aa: CASSPTSGSFGELFF
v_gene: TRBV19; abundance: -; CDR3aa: CASSPVKGLSSGNTIYF
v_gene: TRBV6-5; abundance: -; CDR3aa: CASRTGHTGELFF
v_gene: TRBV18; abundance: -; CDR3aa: CASSPSGGLSGANVLTF
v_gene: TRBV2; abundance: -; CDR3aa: CASRASGTITDTQYF
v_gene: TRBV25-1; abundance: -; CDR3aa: CASSQEGHQPQHF
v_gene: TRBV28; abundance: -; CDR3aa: CASRGLAGSYNEQFF
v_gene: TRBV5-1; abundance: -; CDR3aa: CASSLAGTDTQYF
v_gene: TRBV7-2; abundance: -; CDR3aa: CASSSVAYEQYF
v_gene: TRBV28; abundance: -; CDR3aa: CASSLRGQTYEQYF
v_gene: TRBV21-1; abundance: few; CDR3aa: CASSRRQGADNEQFF
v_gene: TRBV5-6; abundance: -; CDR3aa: CASSLRDTQYF
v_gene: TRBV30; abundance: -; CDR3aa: CAWSGGRVSAGEQFF
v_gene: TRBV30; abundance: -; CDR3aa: CAWSLRSSGRHNEQFF
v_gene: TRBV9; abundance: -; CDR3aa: CASSPRAGVGNEQFF
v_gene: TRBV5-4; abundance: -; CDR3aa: CASSRDGTGYRGYTF
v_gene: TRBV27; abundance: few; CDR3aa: CASSITGQGREQYF
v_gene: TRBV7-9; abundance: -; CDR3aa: CASRSSGTGNTGELFF
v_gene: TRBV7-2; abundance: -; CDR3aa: CASSLRTSGRGETQYF
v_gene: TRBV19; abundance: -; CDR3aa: CASSPMGQVQETQYF
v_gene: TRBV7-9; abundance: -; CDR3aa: CASSRWQGGRMNTEAFF
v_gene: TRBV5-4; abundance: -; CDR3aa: CASSLAGRTYEQYF
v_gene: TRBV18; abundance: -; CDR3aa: CASSPEQGRRKAEAFF
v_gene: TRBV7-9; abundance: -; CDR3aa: CASSLPPRYEQYF
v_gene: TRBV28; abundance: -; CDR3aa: CAITDRGNYGYTF
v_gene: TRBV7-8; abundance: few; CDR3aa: CASSRSRDRVSEQYF
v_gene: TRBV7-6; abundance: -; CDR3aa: CASSPTGGYGYTF
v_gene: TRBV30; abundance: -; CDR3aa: CAWSSVEANYGYTF
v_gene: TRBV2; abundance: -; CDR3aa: CASSESWLVGGGELFF
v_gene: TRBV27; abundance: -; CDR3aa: CASSLFPTPAGGMREQYF
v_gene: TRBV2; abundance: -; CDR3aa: CASSEGPEQFF
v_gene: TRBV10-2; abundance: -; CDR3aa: CAAGRDRKVDTQYF
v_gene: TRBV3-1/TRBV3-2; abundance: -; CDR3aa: CASSQDGRGLNEKLFF
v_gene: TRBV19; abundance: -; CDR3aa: CASRMTVNYGYTF
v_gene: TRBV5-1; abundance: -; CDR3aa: CASSLLAGNTGELFF
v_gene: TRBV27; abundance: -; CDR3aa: CASILKWYPSGRAFRQFF
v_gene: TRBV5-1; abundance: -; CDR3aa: CASSVEREWGEQYF
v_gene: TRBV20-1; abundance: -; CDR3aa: CSASNSAQETQYF
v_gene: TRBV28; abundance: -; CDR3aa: CASRRGYYNEQFF
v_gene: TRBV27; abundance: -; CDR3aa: CASSLVTSGHRYNEQFF
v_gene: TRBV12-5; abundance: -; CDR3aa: CASGLLQGIYNEQFF
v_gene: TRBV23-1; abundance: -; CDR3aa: CASSQSGVFGTSDSYEQYF
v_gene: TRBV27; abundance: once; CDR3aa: CAIIPAGSDEQFF
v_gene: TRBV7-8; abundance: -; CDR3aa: CASSSPQTSGISNEQFF
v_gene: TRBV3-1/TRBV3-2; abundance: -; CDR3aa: CASSQDLLSSTDTQYF
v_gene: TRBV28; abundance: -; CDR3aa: CASSSSQHGTSGYSDTQYF
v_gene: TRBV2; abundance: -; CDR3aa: CASKERTGAYEQYF